These 26 T cell receptor beta chains originate from one sample sequenced in a study of T cells in Graves' hyperthyroidism and ophthalmopathy. Amplification of TCR beta CDR3 regions was performed using RNA transcripts as template. A first-round RT-PCR of the TCR CDR3 used the HTBI primer set. TCRdb re-derived calls from the multiplex PCR reads in MiXCR, one entry per CDR3 protein. The sample lists 550,000 to 650,000 distinct CDR3 sequences; about 15% were seen once. The sample taken for sequencing was blood. These receptors were obtained from a woman aged 35 to 49 with Graves' hyperthyroidism.

This clonotype was recorded a few times. The junction differs from germline at one of its ends, possibly a read error. V is TRBV6-1 and J is TRBJ1-2; a weak D match, TRBD1 (6 bases). The CDR3 length is 15 residues. CDR1 is MNHNS, CDR2 SASEGT, per germline. The CDR3 bases are TGTGCCAGCAGTGAAGGGACAGCTGATAACTGTGGCTACACCTTC. Translation gives CASSEGTADNCGYTF.

There are many counts of this clonotype. The rearrangement uses TRBV7-8 and TRBJ2-2; 9 nucleotides line up with TRBD1. The CDR3 runs to 15 residues. V trimming: 7 bases; J trimming: 4 bases; junction bases outside the gene matches: 7. Per the germline V gene, CDR1 is SGHVS and CDR2 is FQNEAQ. As DNA, the CDR3 is TGTGCCAGCACCTCAGACAGGGGGTTCACCGGGGAGCTGTTTTTT. This encodes CASTSDRGFTGELFF.

This chain links TRBV14 with TRBJ2-3; 7 bases line up with TRBD2. The CDR3 is 14 amino acids. Per germline, CDR1 SGHDN and CDR2 FVKESK. Trimming took 2 bases from V and 4 from J; bases not matched to a gene: 3. CDR3 loop: CASSQSGKADTQYF. The CDR3 nucleotides read TGTGCCAGCAGCCAAAGCGGGAAGGCAGATACGCAGTATTTT.

This clonotype has a count of ten or more. The chain couples TRBV12-3 or TRBV12-4 to TRBJ1-5; TRBD1 matches at 8 bases. The CDR3 runs 15 residues. The V gene end was trimmed by 3 bases and the J gene end by 7 bases; junction bases not matched to a gene: 8. The CDR3 nucleotides are TGTGCCAGCAGTTTTTCCTCAGGGGGCGTCCAGCCCCAGCATTTT. The encoded protein is CASSFSSGGVQPQHF.

J is TRBJ1-1 and V is TRBV20-1; no clear D. Germline loops: CDR1 DFQATT, CDR2 SNEGSKA (reference sequence). V was clipped by 8 bases and J by 6 bases, with 16 bases between them. The CDR3 totals 12 residues. This chain's CDR3 is CSPGQMGSEAFF. CDR3 coding DNA: TGCAGTCCCGGTCAGATGGGTTCTGAAGCTTTCTTT.

This clonotype was observed at least ten times. The rearrangement joins TRBV20-1 to TRBJ2-1; 7 positions agree with TRBD2. The V and J ends lost 0 bases and 4 bases, in that order; junction bases with no gene match: 6. The CDR3 extends over 15 amino acids. The V gene's germline CDR1 is DFQATT and CDR2 SNEGSKA (reference sequence). CDR3 sequence (DNA): TGCAGTGCTAGAGACCTGGGGAGGGGATACAATGAGCAGTTCTTC. The encoded protein is CSARDLGRGYNEQFF.

A single count supports this clonotype. A much larger clone differs by one base, so this may be a read error. The chain is built from TRBV3-1 and TRBJ1-4, with D hard to call. The CDR3 extends over 15 amino acids. Germline V lookup: CDR1 LGHDT, CDR2 YNNKEL (reference sequence). The CDR3 DNA reads as TGTGCCAGCAGCCAAACAACTACAACTAATGAAAAACCGTTTTTT. It translates to CASSQTTTTNEKPFF.

V and J are TRBV7-2 and TRBJ2-3, with a possible D match to TRBD2 (6 bases). The V gene lost 5 bases and the J gene lost 1 base, with 13 bases spanning the gap. In germline, CDR1 is SGHTA, CDR2 FQGNSA. CDR3 length equals 15 residues. DNA of the CDR3: TGTGCCAGCAGCAGTAGCGGACCCCGCACAGATACGCAGTATTTT. Translation gives CASSSSGPRTDTQYF.

This clonotype was recorded at least ten times. V usage is TRBV3-1 and J usage is TRBJ1-1; D ambiguous. Germline V lookup: CDR1 LGHDT, CDR2 YNNKEL (reference sequence). The CDR3 contains 12 residues. The V gene lost 3 bases and the J gene lost 5 bases, with 7 bases spanning the gap. The CDR3 region has the DNA TGTGCCAGCAGCCAGATGGGGACTGAAGCTTTCTTT. Its protein is CASSQMGTEAFF.

This clonotype was observed many times. This chain uses TRBV14 with TRBJ2-7; D is unresolved. The V and J ends lost 1 base and 2 bases respectively, with 9 bases between them. Germline values: CDR1 SGHDN, CDR2 FVKESK. The CDR3 consists of 14 residues. CDR3 sequence (DNA): TGTGCCAGCAGCCAAGCCGGCCGTACCTACGAGCAGTACTTC. Translation: CASSQAGRTYEQYF.

Many counts were recorded for this clonotype. V gene TRBV28 combines with J gene TRBJ1-1; D is possibly TRBD1 (6 bases). Deletions cut 1 base from V and 4 bases from J, with 10 bases between. CDR1 and CDR2 from the germline V gene are MDHEN and SYDVKM. The CDR3 spans 14 residues. The CDR3 region has the DNA TGTGCCAGCAGTTTATCACAGGGAGGCACTGAAGCTTTCTTT. Protein product: CASSLSQGGTEAFF. The variable domain in full, with the rest retrieved from reference TRBV28 and TRBJ1-1, is DVKVTQSSRYLVKRTGEKVFLECVQDMDHENMFWYRQDPGLGLRLIYFSYDVKMKEKGDIPEGYSVSREKKERFSLILESASTNQTSMYLCASSLSQGGTEAFFGQGTRLTVV.

The CDR3 DNA reads TGCAGTGCCCTCGGAGTGAACACCGGGGAGCTGTTTTTT. It encodes CSALGVNTGELFF. The rearrangement uses TRBV20-1 and TRBJ2-2; D not resolved. CDR3 length: 13 residues. Germline V CDR1 and CDR2: DFQATT, SNEGSKA (reference sequence). Deletions cut 6 bases from V and 1 base from J, with 9 bases between.

V usage is TRBV13 and J usage is TRBJ2-3; TRBD1 is a possible D gene (6 bases). There are 16 residues in the CDR3. The V and J ends lost 0 bases and 4 bases respectively, with 14 bases between them. The V gene's germline CDR1 is PRHDT and CDR2 FYEKMQ (reference sequence). DNA for the CDR3: TGTGCCAGCAGCTTAGGTTTCAGGGGTCGGGCAGATACGCAGTATTTT. It codes for CASSLGFRGRADTQYF.

This clonotype was detected ten times or more. The gene calls are TRBV20-1 and TRBJ1-5; 11 bases map to TRBD1. V lost 4 bases, J lost 7 bases, and 6 bases stayed unmatched. The CDR3 contains 14 residues. CDR1 and CDR2 from the germline V gene are DFQATT and SNEGSKA (reference sequence). The CDR3 DNA reads as TGCAGTGCTAACCGGGACAGGGGGAGCCAGCCCCAGCATTTT. Protein: CSANRDRGSQPQHF.

The chain combines TRBV20-1 with TRBJ1-5; possibly TRBD1 for D (6 bases). The V gene lost 5 bases and the J gene lost 3 bases, with 23 bases spanning the gap. Germline loops: CDR1 DFQATT, CDR2 SNEGSKA (reference sequence). This CDR3 has 17 residues. CDR3 sequence reads: CSARNRERRNNNQPQHF. In DNA form, the CDR3 reads TGCAGTGCTCGGAACAGGGAACGCCGAAATAACAATCAGCCCCAGCATTTT.

This clonotype was counted many times. The genes are TRBV2 and TRBJ2-3, with D perhaps TRBD1 (6 bases). This CDR3 is 15 amino acids long. Germline CDR1 SNHLY, CDR2 FYNNEI. Trimming removed 2 bases at V and 0 bases at J, with 9 bases between. CDR3 protein: CASSEQGTSTDTQYF. The CDR3 DNA is TGTGCCAGCAGTGAACAGGGGACGAGCACAGATACGCAGTATTTT.

This clonotype was seen a few times. The chain links TRBV20-1 to TRBJ2-3; 12 nucleotides agree with TRBD2. CDR1 and CDR2 from the germline V gene are DFQATT and SNEGSKA (reference sequence). V lost 6 bases, J lost 4 bases, and 8 bases stayed unmatched. The CDR3 totals 15 residues. Here the CDR3 DNA reads TGCAGTGCCGGACGGCGACTAGCGGGAGCAGATACGCAGTATTTT. It translates to CSAGRRLAGADTQYF.

The chain carries TRBV7-2 and TRBJ1-5; unclear D gene. The length of the CDR3 is 18 residues. In germline, CDR1 is SGHTA, CDR2 FQGNSA. Trimming pared 6 bases from V and 3 bases from J, leaving 24 bases between. The CDR3 DNA reads TGTGCCAGCAGTCAAACAGTGGGCGCGTTTCCCCACAATCAGCCCCAGCATTTT. Its translation is CASSQTVGAFPHNQPQHF.

This clonotype was picked up many times. The rearrangement links TRBV20-1 to TRBJ2-1; 7 positions agree with TRBD2. Looked up from germline, CDR1 is DFQATT and CDR2 is SNEGSKA (reference sequence). The CDR3 is 14 residues long. The V and J ends lost 1 base and 6 bases, in that order; junction bases with no gene match: 6. Here the CDR3 reads CSARAGTTVNEQFF. The CDR3 DNA sequence: TGCAGTGCTAGAGCCGGGACTACCGTCAATGAGCAGTTCTTC.

This clonotype appeared many times. V usage is TRBV12-3 or TRBV12-4 and J usage is TRBJ1-1, with 11 bases that match TRBD1. V was clipped by 6 bases and J by 5 bases; unmatched bases: 11. The CDR3 is made up of 16 amino acids. This chain's CDR3 is CASSLNPGTGGTEAFF. In DNA, the CDR3 is TGTGCCAGCAGCTTAAACCCCGGGACAGGGGGAACTGAAGCTTTCTTT.

This clonotype has a handful of counts. The rearrangement joins TRBV19 to TRBJ1-5; 7 bases align to TRBD1. V shed 3 bases and J 5 bases; nucleotides not matched to a gene: 16. The germline gives CDR1 LNHDA, CDR2 SQIVND (reference sequence). This CDR3 contains 18 residues. CDR3 protein: CASSIPTPGQIGHQPQHF. Written as DNA, the CDR3 is TGTGCCAGTAGTATCCCAACCCCGGGACAGATCGGCCATCAGCCCCAGCATTTT.

This clonotype was counted at least ten times. The chain uses TRBV18 and TRBJ2-3; TRBD1 might be the D (5 bases). The CDR3 spans 16 residues. Trimming removed 8 bases at V and 0 bases at J, with 18 bases between. Germline lookup yields CDR1 KGHSH and CDR2 LQKENI. The CDR3 loop reads CASTPRQSTSTDTQYF. As DNA, the CDR3 is TGTGCCAGCACCCCTCGACAGTCAACTAGCACAGATACGCAGTATTTT.

In this sample, this clonotype turned up a few times. The chain is built from TRBV6-1 and TRBJ2-1; 8 positions agree with TRBD2. V shed 8 bases and J 4 bases; nucleotides not matched to a gene: 4. The CDR3 consists of 13 residues. Germline V gene sequence: CDR1 MNHNS, CDR2 SASEGT. Here the CDR3 reads CASRGGTYNEQFF. In DNA form, the CDR3 reads TGTGCCAGCCGGGGGGGGACTTACAATGAGCAGTTCTTC.

In this sample, this clonotype turned up a few times. The chain recombines TRBV12-3 or TRBV12-4 with TRBJ2-3, with 11 bases aligning to TRBD1. This CDR3 is 15 amino acids long. V trimming: 6 bases; J trimming: 3 bases; junction bases outside the gene matches: 5. The DNA of the CDR3 is TGTGCCAGCAGGACGGACAGGGGGCTTACAGATACGCAGTATTTT. This gives the protein CASRTDRGLTDTQYF.

This clonotype was observed a handful of times. The chain links TRBV6-2 or TRBV6-3 to TRBJ2-3, with 8 nucleotides matching TRBD2. Germline values: CDR1 MNHEY, CDR2 SVGEGT. V trimming: 0 bases; J trimming: 3 bases; junction bases outside the gene matches: 8. The CDR3 is 17 amino acids. The CDR3 nucleotides read TGTGCCAGCAGTTACTCGATATTAGCGGGAAGGACAGATACGCAGTATTTT. It is translated as CASSYSILAGRTDTQYF.

This clonotype was seen many times. The V and J genes are TRBV7-2 and TRBJ2-1; D not certain. CDR1 is SGHTA, CDR2 FQGNSA, per germline. The CDR3 has 15 residues. Trimming removed 6 bases from V and 8 bases from J, with 20 bases in between. In DNA form, the CDR3 reads TGTGCCAGCAGTAAACTCCGGCCCCTTCTCGATGAGCAGTTCTTC. It encodes CASSKLRPLLDEQFF. Complete variable domain (other parts from reference TRBV7-2 and TRBJ2-1): GAGVSQSPSNKVTEKGKDVELRCDPISGHTALYWYRQSLGQGLEFLIYFQGNSAPDKSGLPSDRFSAERTGGSVSTLTIQRTQQEDSAVYLCASSKLRPLLDEQFFGPGTRLTVL.